The present TCR beta chain was sequenced within a study of siplizumab effects on memory and regulatory T cells. Some clones are missing from TCRdb's copy, which holds only in-frame ones; the method was immunoSEQ multiplex PCR. This sample carries about 60,000 clones, roughly 83% of them seen once, and the ten largest clones take approximately 4%. Study-level results: The naive T cell population seemed more diverse than memory cells and seemed a major contributor to the alloresponse. Some alloreactive sequences were traceable to unstimulated CD4+ memory cells, and siplizumab significantly reduced them.

V shed 3 bases, J shed 5 bases, and the junction held 5 bases outside the gene matches. This CDR3 region has 15 residues. Germline lookup yields CDR1 SGHAT and CDR2 FQNNGV. A word on this clone: Its antigen is as yet unknown.

This clonotype was sampled from a human donor in good health. J is TRBJ2-5 and V is TRBV11-2; 11 nucleotides match TRBD2. Sequencing used memory CD4+ T cells sorted from blood. The CDR3 DNA reads as TGTGCCAGCAGCTTGCTAGCGGGAGGCACCGAGACCCAGTACTTC. Translating it yields CASSLLAGGTETQYF.